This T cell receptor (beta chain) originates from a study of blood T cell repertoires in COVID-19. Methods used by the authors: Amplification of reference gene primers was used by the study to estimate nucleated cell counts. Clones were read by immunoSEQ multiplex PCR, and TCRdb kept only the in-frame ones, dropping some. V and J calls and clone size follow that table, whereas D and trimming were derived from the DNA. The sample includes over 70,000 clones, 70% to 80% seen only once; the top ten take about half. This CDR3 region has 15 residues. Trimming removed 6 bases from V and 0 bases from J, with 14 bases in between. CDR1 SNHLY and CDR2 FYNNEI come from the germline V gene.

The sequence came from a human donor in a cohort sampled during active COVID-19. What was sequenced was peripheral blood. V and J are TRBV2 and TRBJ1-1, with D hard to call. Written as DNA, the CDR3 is TGTGCCAGCAGACCAGCGGGGAGGATGAACACTGAAGCTTTCTTT. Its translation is CASRPAGRMNTEAFF.